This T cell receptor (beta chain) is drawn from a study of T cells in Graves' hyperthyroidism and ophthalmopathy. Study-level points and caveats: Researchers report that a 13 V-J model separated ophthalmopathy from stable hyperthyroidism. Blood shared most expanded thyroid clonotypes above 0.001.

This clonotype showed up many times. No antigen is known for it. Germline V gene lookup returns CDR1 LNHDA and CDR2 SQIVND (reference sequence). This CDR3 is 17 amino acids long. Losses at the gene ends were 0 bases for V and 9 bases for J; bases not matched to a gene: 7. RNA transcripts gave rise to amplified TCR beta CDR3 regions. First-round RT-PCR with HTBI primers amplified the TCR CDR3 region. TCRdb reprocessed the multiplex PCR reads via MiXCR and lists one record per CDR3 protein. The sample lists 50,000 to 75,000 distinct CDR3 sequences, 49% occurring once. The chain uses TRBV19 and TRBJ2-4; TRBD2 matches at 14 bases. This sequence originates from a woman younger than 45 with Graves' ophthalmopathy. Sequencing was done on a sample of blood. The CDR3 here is CASSIDRTSGRSGIQYF. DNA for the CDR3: TGTGCCAGTAGTATAGACAGGACTAGCGGGAGGTCAGGCATTCAGTACTTC. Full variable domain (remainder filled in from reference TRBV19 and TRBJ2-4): DGGITQSPKYLFRKEGQNVTLSCEQNLNHDAMYWYRQDPGQGLRLIYYSQIVNDFQKGDIAEGYSVSREKKESFPLTVTSAQKNPTAFYLCASSIDRTSGRSGIQYFGAGTRLSVL.